This T cell receptor (beta chain) was identified in a study of memory CD4+ T cells and cytomegalovirus serostatus. The CDR3 length is 13 residues. The study's findings and limits: Each of 67 CMV-associated TCRbeta sequences occurred in one to five individuals.

Libraries were prepared by immunoSEQ multiplex PCR; TCRdb keeps only in-frame clonotypes and omits some of them. The repertoire holds tens of thousands of clones, with roughly 80% as singletons. Single viable CD3+CD4+CD8-CD45RO+ cells were sorted as the memory CD4+ T cells. With regard to this clone: No antigen is known for it.

The V and J genes are TRBV21-1 and TRBJ2-3; the D segment call TRBD1 is taken from the table without a DNA check. TRBV21-1 is termed a pseudogene. This TCR was sampled from an adult in good health and CMV-seronegative. The sequencing input was memory CD4+ T cells from blood. The CDR3 coding sequence is TGTGCCAGCAGCATAAAGGGGGCAGATACGCAGTATTTT. Its protein is CASSIKGADTQYF.